The present entry profiles one TCR beta chain with its context. Its antigen remains unidentified. The repertoire was sequenced with immunoSEQ multiplex PCR; TCRdb's copy has only in-frame clones and lacks some. The sample carries roughly 510,000 clones, roughly 87% recorded once. The record originates from a study of Ad26.COV2.S vaccination and SARS-CoV-2 variants. Points from the study as a whole: A substantial breadth of spike-specific CD8+ and CD4+ T cell responses after vaccination has been reported.

Treatment specified: over 15 received Ad26.COV2.S at low or high dose, single or two shots; 5 received placebo; per-sample allocation not given. Repertoires come from day 63 after the first vaccine or placebo injection. Participants' vaccine, an Ad26 vector, delivered Wuhan-strain SARS-CoV-2 spike. The sequencing here drew on peripheral blood, taken in a trial of Ad26.COV2.S vaccine versus placebo. This TCR was recovered from a person aged 18-60 years who received the Ad26.COV2.S COVID-19 vaccine or a placebo.

The DNA for the CDR3 is TGTGCCAGCAGTTTAGTAGGGAATCAGCCCCAGCATTTT. Translated: CASSLVGNQPQHF. The rearrangement joins TRBV12-3 or TRBV12-4 to TRBJ1-5, with no clear D. This CDR3 has 13 amino acids. V dropped 1 base and J dropped 4 bases, with 5 bases sitting between them.